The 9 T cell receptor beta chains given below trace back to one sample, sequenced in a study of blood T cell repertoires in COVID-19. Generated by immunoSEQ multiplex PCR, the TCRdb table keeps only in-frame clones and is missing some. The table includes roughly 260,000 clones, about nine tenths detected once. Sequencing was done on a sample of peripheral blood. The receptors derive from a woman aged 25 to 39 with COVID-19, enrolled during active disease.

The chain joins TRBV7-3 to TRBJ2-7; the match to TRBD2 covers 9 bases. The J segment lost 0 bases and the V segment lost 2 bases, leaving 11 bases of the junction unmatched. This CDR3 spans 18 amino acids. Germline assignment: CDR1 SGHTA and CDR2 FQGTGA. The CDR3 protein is CASSLQASGAFFSYEQYF. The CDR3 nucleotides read TGTGCCAGCAGCTTACAAGCTAGCGGGGCCTTCTTCTCCTACGAGCAGTACTTC.

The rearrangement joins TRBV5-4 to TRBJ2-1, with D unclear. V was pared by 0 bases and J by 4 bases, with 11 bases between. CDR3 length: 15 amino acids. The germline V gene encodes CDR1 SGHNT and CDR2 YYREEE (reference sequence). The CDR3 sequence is CASSLAIATYNEQFF. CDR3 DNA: TGTGCCAGCAGCTTGGCAATCGCCACTTACAATGAGCAGTTCTTC.

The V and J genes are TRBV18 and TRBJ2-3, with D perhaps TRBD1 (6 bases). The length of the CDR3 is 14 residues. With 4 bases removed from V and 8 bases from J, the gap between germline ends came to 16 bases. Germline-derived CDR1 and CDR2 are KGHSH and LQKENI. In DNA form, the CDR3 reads TGTGCCAGCTCACTTGACAGGTCCCCAGGTACGCAGTATTTT. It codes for CASSLDRSPGTQYF.

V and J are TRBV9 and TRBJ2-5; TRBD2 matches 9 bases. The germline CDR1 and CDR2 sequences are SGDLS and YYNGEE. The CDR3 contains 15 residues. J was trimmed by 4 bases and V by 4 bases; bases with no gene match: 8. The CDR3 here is CASSPWREGIETQYF. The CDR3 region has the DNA TGTGCCAGCAGCCCCTGGCGGGAGGGTATAGAGACCCAGTACTTC.

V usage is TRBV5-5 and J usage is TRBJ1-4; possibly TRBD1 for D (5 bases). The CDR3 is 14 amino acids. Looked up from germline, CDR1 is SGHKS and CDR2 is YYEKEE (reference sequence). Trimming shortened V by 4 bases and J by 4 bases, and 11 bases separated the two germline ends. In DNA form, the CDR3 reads TGTGCCAGCAGCCAGGACACGGATAATGAAAAACTGTTTTTT. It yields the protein CASSQDTDNEKLFF.

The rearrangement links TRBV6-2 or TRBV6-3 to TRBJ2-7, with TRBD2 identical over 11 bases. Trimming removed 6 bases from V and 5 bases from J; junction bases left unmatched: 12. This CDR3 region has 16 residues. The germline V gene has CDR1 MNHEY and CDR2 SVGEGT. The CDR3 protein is CASSELTSGSFDEQYF. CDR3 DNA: TGTGCCAGCAGCGAACTTACTAGCGGGAGTTTCGACGAGCAGTACTTC.

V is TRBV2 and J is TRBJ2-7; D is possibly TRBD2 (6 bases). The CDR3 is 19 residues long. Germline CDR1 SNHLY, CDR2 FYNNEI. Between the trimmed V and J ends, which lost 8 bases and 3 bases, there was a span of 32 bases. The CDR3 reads CASSPWRLGQPWSDYEQYF. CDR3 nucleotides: TGTGCCAGCTCCCCTTGGAGACTAGGGCAGCCGTGGTCAGACTACGAGCAGTACTTC.

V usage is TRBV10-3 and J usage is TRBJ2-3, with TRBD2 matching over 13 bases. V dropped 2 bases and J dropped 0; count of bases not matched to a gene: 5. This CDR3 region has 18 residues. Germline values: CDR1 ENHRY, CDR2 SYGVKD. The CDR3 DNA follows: TGTGCCATCAGTGAGACGACTAGCGGGAGGACTAGCACAGATACGCAGTATTTT. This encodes CAISETTSGRTSTDTQYF.

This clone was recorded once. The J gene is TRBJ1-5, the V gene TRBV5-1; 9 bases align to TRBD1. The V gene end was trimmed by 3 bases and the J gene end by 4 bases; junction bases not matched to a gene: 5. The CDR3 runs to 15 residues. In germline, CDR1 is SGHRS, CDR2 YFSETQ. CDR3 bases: TGCGCCAGCAGCTCGGGGACAGGGAATAATCAGCCCCAGCATTTT. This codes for CASSSGTGNNQPQHF.